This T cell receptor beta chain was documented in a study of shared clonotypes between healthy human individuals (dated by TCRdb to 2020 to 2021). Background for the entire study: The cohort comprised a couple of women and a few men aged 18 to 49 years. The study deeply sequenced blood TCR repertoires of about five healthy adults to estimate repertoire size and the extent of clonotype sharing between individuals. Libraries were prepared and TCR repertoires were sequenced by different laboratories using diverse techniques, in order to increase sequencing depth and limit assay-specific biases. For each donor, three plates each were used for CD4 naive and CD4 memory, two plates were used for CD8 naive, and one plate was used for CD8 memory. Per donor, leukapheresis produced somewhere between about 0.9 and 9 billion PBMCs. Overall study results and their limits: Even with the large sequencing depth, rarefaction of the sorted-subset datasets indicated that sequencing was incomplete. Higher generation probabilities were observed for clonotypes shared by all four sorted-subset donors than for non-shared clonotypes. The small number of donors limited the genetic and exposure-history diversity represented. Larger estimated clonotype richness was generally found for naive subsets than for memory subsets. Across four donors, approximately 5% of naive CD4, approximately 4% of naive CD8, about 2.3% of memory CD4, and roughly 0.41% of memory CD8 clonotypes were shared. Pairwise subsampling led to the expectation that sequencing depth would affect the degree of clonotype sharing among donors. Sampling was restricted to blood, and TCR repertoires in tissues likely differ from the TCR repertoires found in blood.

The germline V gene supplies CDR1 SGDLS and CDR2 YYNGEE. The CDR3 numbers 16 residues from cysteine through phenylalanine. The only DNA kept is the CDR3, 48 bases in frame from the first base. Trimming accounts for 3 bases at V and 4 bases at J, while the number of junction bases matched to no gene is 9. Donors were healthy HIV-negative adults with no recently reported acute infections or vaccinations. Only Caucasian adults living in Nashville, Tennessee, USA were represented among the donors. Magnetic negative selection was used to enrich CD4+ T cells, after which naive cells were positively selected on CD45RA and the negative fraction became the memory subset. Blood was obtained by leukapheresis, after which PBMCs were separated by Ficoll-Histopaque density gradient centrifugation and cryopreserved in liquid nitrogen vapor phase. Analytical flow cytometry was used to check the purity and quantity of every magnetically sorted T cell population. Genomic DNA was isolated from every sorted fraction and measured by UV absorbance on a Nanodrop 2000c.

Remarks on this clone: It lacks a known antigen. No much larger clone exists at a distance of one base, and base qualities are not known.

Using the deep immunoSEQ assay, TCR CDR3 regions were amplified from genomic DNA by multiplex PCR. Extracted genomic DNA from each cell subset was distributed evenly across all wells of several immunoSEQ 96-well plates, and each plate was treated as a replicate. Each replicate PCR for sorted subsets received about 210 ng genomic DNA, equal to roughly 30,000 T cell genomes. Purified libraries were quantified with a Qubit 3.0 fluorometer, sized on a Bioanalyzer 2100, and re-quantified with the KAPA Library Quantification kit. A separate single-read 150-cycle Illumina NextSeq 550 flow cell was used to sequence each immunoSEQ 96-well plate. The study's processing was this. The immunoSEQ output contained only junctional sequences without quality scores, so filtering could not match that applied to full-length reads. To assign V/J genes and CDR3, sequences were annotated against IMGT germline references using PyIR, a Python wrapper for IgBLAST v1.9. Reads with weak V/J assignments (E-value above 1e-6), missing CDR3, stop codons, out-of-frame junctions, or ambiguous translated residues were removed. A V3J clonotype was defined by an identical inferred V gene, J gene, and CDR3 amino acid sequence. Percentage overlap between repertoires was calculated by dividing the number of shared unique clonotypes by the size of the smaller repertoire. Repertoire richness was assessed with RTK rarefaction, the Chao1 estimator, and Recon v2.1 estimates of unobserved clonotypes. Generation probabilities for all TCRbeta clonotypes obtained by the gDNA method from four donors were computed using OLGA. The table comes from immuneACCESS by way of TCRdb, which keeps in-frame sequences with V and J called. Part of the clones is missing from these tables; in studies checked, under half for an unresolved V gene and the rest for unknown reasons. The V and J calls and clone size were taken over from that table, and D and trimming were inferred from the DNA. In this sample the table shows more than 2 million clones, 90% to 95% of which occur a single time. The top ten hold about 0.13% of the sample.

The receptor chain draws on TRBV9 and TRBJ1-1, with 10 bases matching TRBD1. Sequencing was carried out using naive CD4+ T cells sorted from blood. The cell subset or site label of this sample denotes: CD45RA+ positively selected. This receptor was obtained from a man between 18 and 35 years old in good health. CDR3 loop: CASSEMTGGQGTEAFF. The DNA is TGTGCCAGCAGCGAAATGACAGGGGGCCAGGGCACTGAAGCTTTCTTT.